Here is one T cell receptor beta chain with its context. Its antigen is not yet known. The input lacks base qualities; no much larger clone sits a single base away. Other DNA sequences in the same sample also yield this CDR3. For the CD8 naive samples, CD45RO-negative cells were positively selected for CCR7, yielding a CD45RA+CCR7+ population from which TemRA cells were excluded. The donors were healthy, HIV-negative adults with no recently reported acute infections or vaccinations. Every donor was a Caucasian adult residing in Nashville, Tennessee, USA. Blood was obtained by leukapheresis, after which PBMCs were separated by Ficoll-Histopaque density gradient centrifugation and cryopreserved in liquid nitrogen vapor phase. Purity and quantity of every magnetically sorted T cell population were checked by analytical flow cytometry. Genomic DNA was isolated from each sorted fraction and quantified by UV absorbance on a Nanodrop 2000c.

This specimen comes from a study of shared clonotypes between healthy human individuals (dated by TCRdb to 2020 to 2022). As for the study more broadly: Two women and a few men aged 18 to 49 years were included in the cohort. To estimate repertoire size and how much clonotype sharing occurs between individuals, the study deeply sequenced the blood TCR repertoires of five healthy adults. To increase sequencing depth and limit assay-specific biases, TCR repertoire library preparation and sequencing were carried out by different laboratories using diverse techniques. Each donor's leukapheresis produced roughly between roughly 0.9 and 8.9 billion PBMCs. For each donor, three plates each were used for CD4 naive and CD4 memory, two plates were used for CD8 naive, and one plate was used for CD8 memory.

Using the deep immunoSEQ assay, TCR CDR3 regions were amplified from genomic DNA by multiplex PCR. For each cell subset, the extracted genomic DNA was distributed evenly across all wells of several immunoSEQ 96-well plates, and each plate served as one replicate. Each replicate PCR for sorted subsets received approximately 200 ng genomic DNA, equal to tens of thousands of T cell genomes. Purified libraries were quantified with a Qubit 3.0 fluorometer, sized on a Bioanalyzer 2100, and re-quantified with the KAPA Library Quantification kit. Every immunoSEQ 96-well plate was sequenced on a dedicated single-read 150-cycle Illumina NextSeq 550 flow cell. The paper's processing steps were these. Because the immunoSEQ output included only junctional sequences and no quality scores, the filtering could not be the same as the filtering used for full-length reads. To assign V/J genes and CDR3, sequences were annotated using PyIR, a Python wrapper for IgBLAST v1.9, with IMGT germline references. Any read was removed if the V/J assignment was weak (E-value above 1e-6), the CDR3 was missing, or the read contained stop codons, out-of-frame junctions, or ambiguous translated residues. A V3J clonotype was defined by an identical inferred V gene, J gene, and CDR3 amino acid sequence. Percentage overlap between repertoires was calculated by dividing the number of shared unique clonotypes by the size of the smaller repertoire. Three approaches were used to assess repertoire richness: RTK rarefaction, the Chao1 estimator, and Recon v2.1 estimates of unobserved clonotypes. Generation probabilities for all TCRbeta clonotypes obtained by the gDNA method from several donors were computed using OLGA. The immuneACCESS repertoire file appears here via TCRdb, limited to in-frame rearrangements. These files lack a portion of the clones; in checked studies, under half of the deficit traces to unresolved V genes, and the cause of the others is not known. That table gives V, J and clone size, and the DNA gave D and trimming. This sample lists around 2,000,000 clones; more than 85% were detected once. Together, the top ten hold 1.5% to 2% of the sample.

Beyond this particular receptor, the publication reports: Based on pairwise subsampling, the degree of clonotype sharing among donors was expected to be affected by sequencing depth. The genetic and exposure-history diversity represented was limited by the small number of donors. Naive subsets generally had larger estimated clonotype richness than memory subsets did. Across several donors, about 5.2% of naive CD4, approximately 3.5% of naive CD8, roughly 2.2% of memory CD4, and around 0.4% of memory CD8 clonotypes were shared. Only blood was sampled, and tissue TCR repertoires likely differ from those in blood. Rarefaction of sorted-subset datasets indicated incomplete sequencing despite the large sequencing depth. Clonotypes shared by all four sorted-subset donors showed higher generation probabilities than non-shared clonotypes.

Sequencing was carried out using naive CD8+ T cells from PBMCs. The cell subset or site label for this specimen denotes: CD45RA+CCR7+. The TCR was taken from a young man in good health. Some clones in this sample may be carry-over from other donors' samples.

The CDR3 reads CASSVGRGTDTQYF. The DNA sequence follows: TGTGCCAGCAGCGTAGGTAGGGGCACAGATACGCAGTATTTT. This receptor chain uses TRBV9 and TRBJ2-3; the D gene is unclear. V and J lose 0 bases and 1 base, and a span of 6 bases separates them. Counted from cysteine to phenylalanine, this CDR3 has 14 amino acids. Kept here is only the CDR3 DNA, which spans 42 bases and is read in frame from base 1. According to the germline V gene, CDR1 reads SGDLS and CDR2 reads YYNGEE.